The clone carrying this T cell receptor (beta chain) was detected many times. Assay used: immunoSEQ multiplex PCR; TCRdb lists only in-frame clones, some missing. The sample shows about 470,000 clones, around 75% of them seen only once. The CDR3 consists of 13 residues. The V gene lost 4 bases and the J gene lost 1 base, with 8 bases spanning the gap. Germline V gene data show CDR1 as WNHNN and CDR2 as SYGVQD (reference sequence). The source of the sample is a study of shared clonotypes between healthy human individuals. The receptor's source is a middle-aged woman in good health. Some clones in this sample may be carry-over from other donors' samples. V and J are TRBV10-1 and TRBJ2-7, with D perhaps matching TRBD1 (5 bases). What was sequenced was PBMCs. The CDR3 DNA reads TGCGCCAGCAGTGGACAGCCGTCCTACGAGCAGTACTTC. Protein sequence: CASSGQPSYEQYF.